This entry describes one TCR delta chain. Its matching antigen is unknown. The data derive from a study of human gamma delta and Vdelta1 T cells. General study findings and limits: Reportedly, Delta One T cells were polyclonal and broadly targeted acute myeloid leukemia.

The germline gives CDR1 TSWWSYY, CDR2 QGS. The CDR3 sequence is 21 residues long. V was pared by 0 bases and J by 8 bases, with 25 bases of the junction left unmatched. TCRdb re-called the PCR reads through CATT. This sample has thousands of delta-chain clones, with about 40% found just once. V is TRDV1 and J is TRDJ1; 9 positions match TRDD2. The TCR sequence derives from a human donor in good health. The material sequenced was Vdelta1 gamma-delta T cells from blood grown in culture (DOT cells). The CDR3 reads CALGELVLLPTILGHPEKLIF. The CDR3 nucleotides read TGTGCTCTTGGGGAACTAGTACTCCTTCCTACGATACTGGGACACCCTGAAAAACTCATCTTT.